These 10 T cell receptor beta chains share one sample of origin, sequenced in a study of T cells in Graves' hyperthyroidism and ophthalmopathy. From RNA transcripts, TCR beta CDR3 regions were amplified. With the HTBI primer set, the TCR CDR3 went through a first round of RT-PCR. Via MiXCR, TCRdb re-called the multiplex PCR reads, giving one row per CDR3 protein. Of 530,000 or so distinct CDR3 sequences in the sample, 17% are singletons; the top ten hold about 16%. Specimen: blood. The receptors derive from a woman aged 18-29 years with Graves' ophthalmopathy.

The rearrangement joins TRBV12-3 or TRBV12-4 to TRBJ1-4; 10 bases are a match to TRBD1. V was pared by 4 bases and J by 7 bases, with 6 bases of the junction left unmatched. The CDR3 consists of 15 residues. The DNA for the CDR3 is TGTGCCAGCAGTTGGAGGGGACAGGGGACTGAAAAACTGTTTTTT. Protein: CASSWRGQGTEKLFF.

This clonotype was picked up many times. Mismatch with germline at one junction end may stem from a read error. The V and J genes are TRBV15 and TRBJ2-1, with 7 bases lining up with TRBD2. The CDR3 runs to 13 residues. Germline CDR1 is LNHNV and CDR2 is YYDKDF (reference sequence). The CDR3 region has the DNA TGTGCCACCAGCGGAGAATGGCGGGAGGAGCAGTTCTTC. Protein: CATSGEWREEQFF.

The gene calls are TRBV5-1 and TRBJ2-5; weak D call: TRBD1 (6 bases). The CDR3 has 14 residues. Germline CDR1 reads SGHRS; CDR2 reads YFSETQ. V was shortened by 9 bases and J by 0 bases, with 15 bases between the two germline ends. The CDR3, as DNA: TGCGCCACCCCCCAACGGGACAACCAAGAGACCCAGTACTTC. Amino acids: CATPQRDNQETQYF.

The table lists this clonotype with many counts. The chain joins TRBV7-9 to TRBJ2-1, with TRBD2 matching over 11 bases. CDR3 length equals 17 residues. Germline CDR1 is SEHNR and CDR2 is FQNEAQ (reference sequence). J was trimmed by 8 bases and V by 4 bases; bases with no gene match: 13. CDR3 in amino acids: CASSSLYGLAGGDEQFF. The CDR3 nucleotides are TGTGCCAGCAGCTCCCTTTATGGACTAGCGGGTGGCGATGAGCAGTTCTTC.

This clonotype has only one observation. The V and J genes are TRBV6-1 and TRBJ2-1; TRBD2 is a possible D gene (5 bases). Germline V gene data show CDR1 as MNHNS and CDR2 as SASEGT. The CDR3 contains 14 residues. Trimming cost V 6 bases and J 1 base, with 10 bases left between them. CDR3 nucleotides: TGTGCCAGCAGCCCCCGAGGGTCCTACAATGAGCAGTTCTTC. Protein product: CASSPRGSYNEQFF.

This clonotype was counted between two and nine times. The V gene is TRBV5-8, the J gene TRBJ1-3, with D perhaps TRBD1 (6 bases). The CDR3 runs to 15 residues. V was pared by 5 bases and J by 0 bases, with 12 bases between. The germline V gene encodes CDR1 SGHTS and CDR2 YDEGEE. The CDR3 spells CASRPGQNSGNTIYF. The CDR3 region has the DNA TGTGCCAGCAGGCCCGGACAGAACTCTGGAAACACCATATATTTT.

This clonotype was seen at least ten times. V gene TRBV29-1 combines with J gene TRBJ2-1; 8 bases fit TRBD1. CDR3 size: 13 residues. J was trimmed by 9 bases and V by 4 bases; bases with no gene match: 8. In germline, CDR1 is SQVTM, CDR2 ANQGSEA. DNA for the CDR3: TGCAGCGTTGTTCGGCCAGGGGGCTTTGAGCAGTTCTTC. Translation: CSVVRPGGFEQFF.

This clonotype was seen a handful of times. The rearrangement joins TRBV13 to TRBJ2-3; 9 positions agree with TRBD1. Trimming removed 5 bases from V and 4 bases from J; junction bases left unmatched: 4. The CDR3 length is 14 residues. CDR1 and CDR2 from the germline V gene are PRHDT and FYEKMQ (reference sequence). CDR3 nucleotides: TGTGCCAGCAGCGGACAGGGGTATTCAGATACGCAGTATTTT. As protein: CASSGQGYSDTQYF.

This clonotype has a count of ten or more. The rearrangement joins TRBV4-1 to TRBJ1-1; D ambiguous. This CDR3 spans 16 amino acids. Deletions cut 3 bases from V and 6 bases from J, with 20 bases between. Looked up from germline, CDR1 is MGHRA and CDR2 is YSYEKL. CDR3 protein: CASSHHDSRSSSEAFF. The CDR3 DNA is TGCGCCAGCAGCCACCATGATAGTAGGAGTTCATCTGAAGCTTTCTTT.

The CDR3: CASSLRASGNTEAFF. DNA of the CDR3: TGTGCCAGCAGCCTCAGGGCATCAGGTAACACTGAAGCTTTCTTT. The V gene is TRBV3-1, the J gene TRBJ1-1, with D maybe TRBD1 (5 bases). The CDR3 extends over 15 amino acids. Trimming shortened V by 4 bases and J by 2 bases, and 14 bases separated the two germline ends. Germline CDR1 LGHDT, CDR2 YNNKEL (reference sequence).